Following are 23 T cell receptor beta chains from one sample sequenced in a study of T-cell reconstitution after alpha-beta-depleted transplantation in children. Researchers prepared the TCRbeta library using unique molecular identifiers, the study reports. In TCRdb, the PCR reads were re-called with MiXCR into one record per CDR3 protein. The sample yields about 690,000 distinct CDR3 sequences, around 17% seen once. The specimen was PBMCs from the stem cell graft donor, collected from the stem cell graft. The receptors come from a human donor who donated a stem cell graft to a child with acute myeloid leukemia.

This clonotype was detected a few times. The chain links TRBV7-9 to TRBJ2-5; no firm D call. Germline V gene sequence: CDR1 SEHNR, CDR2 FQNEAQ (reference sequence). This CDR3 has 15 amino acids. V was clipped by 4 bases and J by 0 bases, with 12 bases between them. The CDR3 region is CASSSYRANQETQYF. The CDR3, as DNA: TGTGCCAGCAGCTCCTACCGGGCCAACCAAGAGACCCAGTACTTC. The variable domain in full, completed from reference TRBV7-9 and TRBJ2-5, reads DTGVSQNPRHKITKRGQNVTFRCDPISEHNRLYWYRQTLGQGPEFLTYFQNEAQLEKSRLLSDRFSAERPKGSFSTLEIQRTEQGDSAMYLCASSSYRANQETQYFGPGTRLLVL.

This clonotype has more than one count but fewer than ten. V gene TRBV24-1 combines with J gene TRBJ1-3, with D hard to call. CDR3 length equals 12 residues. Germline V CDR1 and CDR2: KGHDR, SFDVKD. Trimming left V 5 bases short and J 2 bases short, with 3 bases between. The CDR3 sequence is CATSATGNTIYF. The DNA of the CDR3 is TGTGCCACCAGTGCTACTGGAAACACCATATATTTT.

This clonotype was seen at least ten times. The V and J genes are TRBV20-1 and TRBJ1-4, with D tentatively TRBD1 (5 bases). CDR3 length: 12 amino acids. CDR1 and CDR2 (germline): DFQATT, SNEGSKA (reference sequence). V gave up 6 bases and J gave up 6 bases, with 11 bases separating them. CDR3 protein: CSAIEGYEKLFF. CDR3 nucleotide sequence: TGCAGTGCGATAGAGGGGTATGAAAAACTGTTTTTT.

V and J are TRBV7-2 and TRBJ1-3; the D is unclear. The CDR3 length is 13 residues. Germline V gene sequence: CDR1 SGHTA, CDR2 FQGNSA. Trimming stripped 5 bases from V and 2 bases from J, with 7 bases between. Here the CDR3 DNA reads TGTGCCAGCAGCCCCCGCCCTGGAAACACCATATATTTT. Its protein is CASSPRPGNTIYF.

The V call is TRBV7-7, the J call TRBJ2-1; D possibly corresponds to TRBD2 (5 bases). Germline V gene lookup returns CDR1 SSHAT and CDR2 FNYEAQ (reference sequence). Trimming removed 5 bases at V and 0 bases at J, with 20 bases between. CDR3 length: 18 residues. The chain's CDR3 is CASSPRTGLLSSYNEQFF. The DNA for the CDR3 is TGTGCCAGCAGCCCTCGGACGGGGTTGTTAAGCTCCTACAATGAGCAGTTCTTC.

This clonotype showed up just a few times. CDR3 residues: CSARGTGGLSNQPQHF. The CDR3 DNA reads as TGCAGTGCTAGGGGGACAGGGGGCTTGAGCAATCAGCCCCAGCATTTT. This chain joins TRBV20-1 and TRBJ1-5; 12 nucleotides agree with TRBD1. The CDR3 totals 16 residues. The ends lost 3 bases at V and 1 base at J; junction bases unmatched: 4. Per germline, CDR1 DFQATT and CDR2 SNEGSKA (reference sequence).

In its sample, this clonotype was seen a few times. V gene TRBV4-2 combines with J gene TRBJ2-5; maybe TRBD2 (6 bases). Germline loops: CDR1 LGHNA, CDR2 YNFKEQ. The CDR3 loop spans 16 amino acids. Trimming left V 1 base short and J 5 bases short, with 17 bases between. The DNA of the CDR3 is TGTGCCAGCAGCCAAGGGGCTGGGGGGAGGATTGAGACCCAGTACTTC. Translation: CASSQGAGGRIETQYF.

The chain recombines TRBV28 with TRBJ1-6; TRBD1 might be the D (5 bases). Germline assignment: CDR1 MDHEN and CDR2 SYDVKM. The CDR3 extends over 15 amino acids. V lost 2 bases and J lost 7, with 12 bases in between. The CDR3 DNA reads TGTGCCAGCAGTTTAGATATCGGGGACAATTCACCCCTCCACTTT. It translates to CASSLDIGDNSPLHF.

This clonotype has only a few counts. The CDR3, as DNA: TGCGCCAGCAGCGGGGGCGGAGCGGCGATGACTGAAGCTTTCTTT. Translation: CASSGGGAAMTEAFF. This chain links TRBV5-1 with TRBJ1-1; TRBD1 might be the D (6 bases). The germline V gene has CDR1 SGHRS and CDR2 YFSETQ. The V gene lost 4 bases and the J gene lost 5 bases, with 18 bases spanning the gap. The CDR3 length is 15 residues.

The chain links TRBV7-9 to TRBJ2-3; D is unclear. CDR1 SEHNR and CDR2 FQNEAQ come from the germline V gene (reference sequence). The CDR3 runs to 13 residues. The germline V and J ends were trimmed by 0 bases and 4 bases, with 5 bases remaining between them. CDR3 sequence reads: CASSLAEPDTQYF. The CDR3 region has the DNA TGTGCCAGCAGCTTAGCCGAGCCAGATACGCAGTATTTT. Complete variable domain (other parts from reference TRBV7-9 and TRBJ2-3): DTGVSQNPRHKITKRGQNVTFRCDPISEHNRLYWYRQTLGQGPEFLTYFQNEAQLEKSRLLSDRFSAERPKGSFSTLEIQRTEQGDSAMYLCASSLAEPDTQYFGPGTRLTVL.

This clonotype has at least ten counts. This chain connects TRBV20-1 to TRBJ2-7, with 9 bases matching TRBD1. The CDR3 spans 15 residues. The germline V gene has CDR1 DFQATT and CDR2 SNEGSKA (reference sequence). V lost 0 bases, J lost 7 bases, and 10 bases stayed unmatched. CDR3 sequence reads: CSARDTGTGSLEQYV. CDR3 sequence (DNA): TGCAGTGCTAGAGATACCGGGACAGGGAGTCTGGAGCAGTACGTC.

Concerning this clonotype: Just one base apart from a much larger clone, this may be a read error. The CDR3 sequence is CSVSRGVTDTEAFF. CDR3 DNA: TGCAGTGTTTCCCGAGGGGTTACGGACACTGAAGCTTTCTTT. The chain couples TRBV20-1 to TRBJ1-1; tentatively, D is TRBD1 (5 bases). Trimming removed 7 bases from V and 3 bases from J, with 18 bases in between. The CDR3 runs 14 residues. Germline assignment: CDR1 DFQATT and CDR2 SNEGSKA (reference sequence).

This clonotype was detected ten times or more. The V and J genes are TRBV12-3 or TRBV12-4 and TRBJ2-1; maybe TRBD2 (7 bases). V gave up 6 bases and J gave up 10 bases, with 22 bases separating them. CDR3 length equals 15 residues. Written as DNA, the CDR3 is TGTGCCAGCAGGACTGGGGGGGCAAAGATAGGGGAGCAGTTCTTC. Encoded protein: CASRTGGAKIGEQFF.

The CDR3 DNA reads TGTGCCAGCAGCCCCAATGCGGGGGGCCGCACAGATACGCAGTATTTT. Protein product: CASSPNAGGRTDTQYF. The chain joins TRBV9 to TRBJ2-3; 8 bases align to TRBD2. Trimming removed 4 bases from V and 1 base from J; junction bases left unmatched: 8. The length of the CDR3 is 16 residues. Germline V gives CDR1 SGDLS, CDR2 YYNGEE.

In this sample, this clonotype turned up a few times. This sequence joins TRBV29-1 and TRBJ1-2; the match to TRBD1 covers 7 bases. The germline V gene has CDR1 SQVTM and CDR2 ANQGSEA. This CDR3 has 14 residues. With V trimmed by 3 bases and J by 4 bases, 8 bases remained unmatched. The CDR3 sequence is CSVDTGVIGYGYTF. CDR3 coding DNA: TGCAGCGTTGATACAGGGGTAATAGGCTATGGCTACACCTTC.

In this sample, this clonotype turned up many times. This rearrangement joins TRBV27 to TRBJ1-5; TRBD1 is a possible D gene (5 bases). The CDR3 loop spans 12 amino acids. The germline V gene has CDR1 MNHEY and CDR2 SMNVEV (reference sequence). Deletions cut 8 bases from V and 5 bases from J, with 10 bases between. This chain's CDR3 is CASAGGDQPQHF. The CDR3 bases are TGTGCCAGCGCCGGGGGGGATCAGCCCCAGCATTTT.

This clonotype was seen at least ten times. The genes are TRBV7-2 and TRBJ2-3; 7 bases align to TRBD2. Germline lookup yields CDR1 SGHTA and CDR2 FQGNSA. The junction had 7 bases not matched to a gene; V was cut back by 3 bases and J by 1 base. This CDR3 is 16 amino acids long. CDR3 residues: CASSLEGTSGTDTQYF. In nucleotides, the CDR3 is TGTGCCAGCAGCTTGGAAGGAACTAGCGGCACAGATACGCAGTATTTT.

Concerning this clonotype itself: A much larger clone lies one base from this, so it may be a read error. The chain uses TRBV20-1 and TRBJ1-2; D remains ambiguous. V lost 7 bases to trimming and J lost 3 bases, with 9 bases between them. The V gene's germline CDR1 is DFQATT and CDR2 SNEGSKA (reference sequence). CDR3 length equals 11 residues. The CDR3 region is CSVARHYGYTF. In nucleotides, the CDR3 is TGCAGTGTTGCTCGGCACTATGGCTACACCTTC.

This clonotype came up many times. V usage is TRBV20-1 and J usage is TRBJ2-2; 9 bases line up with TRBD1. The V gene's germline CDR1 is DFQATT and CDR2 SNEGSKA (reference sequence). The CDR3 is 14 residues long. Trimming cost V 3 bases and J 6 bases; bases outside gene matches: 5. This chain's CDR3 is CSARSTGGAGELFF. CDR3 coding DNA: TGCAGTGCTAGGTCGACAGGGGGAGCCGGGGAGCTGTTTTTT.

This clonotype was seen many times. Written as DNA, the CDR3 is TGCAGTGCTAGAGCGAGGGACAGCTTGAACTATGGCTACACCTTC. It encodes CSARARDSLNYGYTF. The chain joins TRBV20-1 to TRBJ1-2, with 7 bases fitting TRBD1. V was clipped by 1 base and J by 2 bases; unmatched bases: 7. In germline, CDR1 is DFQATT, CDR2 SNEGSKA (reference sequence). This CDR3 is built from 15 residues.

The chain couples TRBV7-2 to TRBJ2-3; D is possibly TRBD1 (6 bases). Trimming shortened V by 5 bases and J by 6 bases, and 15 bases separated the two germline ends. Germline V gene data show CDR1 as SGHTA and CDR2 as FQGNSA. CDR3 length equals 14 residues. CDR3 protein: CASSRPRGWDTQYF. The CDR3, as DNA: TGTGCCAGCAGCCGCCCGAGGGGGTGGGATACGCAGTATTTT.

This clonotype was found many times. The chain combines TRBV12-3 or TRBV12-4 with TRBJ2-5; no clear D. CDR3 length equals 14 residues. V lost 2 bases, J lost 1 base, and 8 bases lay in between. The CDR3 reads CASSLTQLQETQYF. CDR3 coding DNA: TGTGCCAGCAGTTTAACCCAGCTCCAAGAGACCCAGTACTTC.

For this clonotype: With a much larger clone just one base away, this may be a read error. As DNA, the CDR3 is TGCAGCGTAGCGGGACTAGCGGGGGGGCCGCTCGCAGGCAATGAGCAGTTCTTC. Translating it yields CSVAGLAGGPLAGNEQFF. V gene TRBV20-1 combines with J gene TRBJ2-1; the match to TRBD2 covers 16 bases. CDR1 DFQATT and CDR2 SNEGSKA come from the germline V gene (reference sequence). The CDR3 consists of 18 residues.